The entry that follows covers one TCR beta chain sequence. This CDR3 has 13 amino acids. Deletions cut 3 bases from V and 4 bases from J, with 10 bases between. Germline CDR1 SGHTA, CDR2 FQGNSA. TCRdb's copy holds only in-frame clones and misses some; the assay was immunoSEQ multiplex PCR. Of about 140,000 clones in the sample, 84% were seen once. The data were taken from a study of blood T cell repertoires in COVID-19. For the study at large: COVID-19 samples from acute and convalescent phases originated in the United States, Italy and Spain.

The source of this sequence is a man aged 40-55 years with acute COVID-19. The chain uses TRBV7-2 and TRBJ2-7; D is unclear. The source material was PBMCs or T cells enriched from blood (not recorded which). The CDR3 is CASSFAVEYEQYF. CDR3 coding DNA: TGTGCCAGCAGCTTTGCGGTCGAGTACGAGCAGTACTTC. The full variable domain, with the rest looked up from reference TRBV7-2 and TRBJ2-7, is GAGVSQSPSNKVTEKGKDVELRCDPISGHTALYWYRQSLGQGLEFLIYFQGNSAPDKSGLPSDRFSAERTGGSVSTLTIQRTQQEDSAVYLCASSFAVEYEQYFGPGTRLTVT.